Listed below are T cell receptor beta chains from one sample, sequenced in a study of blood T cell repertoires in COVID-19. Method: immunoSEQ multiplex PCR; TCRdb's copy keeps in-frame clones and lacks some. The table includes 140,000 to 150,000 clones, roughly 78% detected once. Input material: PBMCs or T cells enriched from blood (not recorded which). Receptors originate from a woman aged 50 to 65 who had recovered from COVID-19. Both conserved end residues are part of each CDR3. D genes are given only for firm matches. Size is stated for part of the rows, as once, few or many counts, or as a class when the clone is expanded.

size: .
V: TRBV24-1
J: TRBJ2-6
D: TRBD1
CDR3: CATSPTGGGSGANVLTF
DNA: TGTGCCACCAGCCCCACAGGGGGCGGCTCTGGGGCCAACGTCCTGACTTTC

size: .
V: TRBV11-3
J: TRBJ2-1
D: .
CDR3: CASSAGENEQFF
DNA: TGTGCCAGCAGCGCTGGGGAGAATGAGCAGTTCTTC

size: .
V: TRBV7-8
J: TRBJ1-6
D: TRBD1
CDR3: CASSLLGTGNNSPLHF
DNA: TGTGCCAGCAGCCTTCTGGGGACAGGCAATAATTCACCCCTCCACTTT

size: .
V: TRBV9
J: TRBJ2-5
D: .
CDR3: CASTSRDGAWGETQYF
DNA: TGTGCCAGCACCTCCAGGGATGGGGCGTGGGGAGAGACCCAGTACTTC

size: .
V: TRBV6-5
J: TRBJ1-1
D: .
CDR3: CASKEGNTEAFF
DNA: TGTGCCAGCAAGGAGGGTAACACTGAAGCTTTCTTT

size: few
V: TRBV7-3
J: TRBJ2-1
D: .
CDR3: CASAQLEGNEQFF
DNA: TGTGCCAGCGCACAGCTTGAGGGAAACGAGCAGTTCTTC

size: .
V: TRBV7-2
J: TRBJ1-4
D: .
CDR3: CASSSDRINEKLFF
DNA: TGTGCCAGCAGCTCCGACAGGATAAATGAAAAACTGTTTTTT

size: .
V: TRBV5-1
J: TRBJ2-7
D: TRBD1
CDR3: CASSSHRGPTEQYF
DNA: TGCGCCAGCAGCTCGCACAGGGGGCCTACCGAGCAGTACTTC

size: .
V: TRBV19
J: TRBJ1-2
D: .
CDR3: CASSIRIFDYGYTF
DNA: TGTGCCAGTAGTATTCGAATTTTCGACTATGGTTACACCTTC

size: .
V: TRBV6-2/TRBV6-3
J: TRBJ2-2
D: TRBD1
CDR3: CASSWTGETGELFF
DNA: TGTGCCAGCAGCTGGACAGGGGAAACCGGGGAGCTGTTTTTT

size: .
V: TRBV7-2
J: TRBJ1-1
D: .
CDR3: CASSLLSGVAFF
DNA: TGTGCCAGCAGCTTACTTTCAGGGGTGGCTTTCTTT

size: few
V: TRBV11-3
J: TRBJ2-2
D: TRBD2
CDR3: CASSLEGLAGGPNTGELFF
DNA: TGTGCCAGCAGCTTGGAGGGACTAGCGGGGGGGCCGAACACCGGGGAGCTGTTTTTT

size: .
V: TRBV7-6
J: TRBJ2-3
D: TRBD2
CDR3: CASSSRTSGGPEDTQYF
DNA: TGTGCCAGCAGCTCCAGGACTAGCGGGGGCCCTGAAGATACGCAGTATTTT

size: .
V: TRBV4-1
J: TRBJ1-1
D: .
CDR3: CASSQDFPRTRRGTEAFF
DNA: TGCGCCAGCAGCCAAGACTTCCCCCGGACAAGGAGGGGTACTGAAGCTTTCTTT

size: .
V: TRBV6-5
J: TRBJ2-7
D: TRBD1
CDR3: CASSPGQGQQYF
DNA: TGTGCCAGCAGTCCTGGACAGGGGCAGCAGTACTTC

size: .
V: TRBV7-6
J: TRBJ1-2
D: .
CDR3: CASSLGQDPNYGYTF
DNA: TGTGCCAGCAGCCTGGGGCAGGATCCTAACTATGGCTACACCTTC

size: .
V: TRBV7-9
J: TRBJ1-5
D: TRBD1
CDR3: CASSSWDRDNQPQHF
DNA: TGTGCCAGCAGCTCCTGGGACAGGGATAATCAGCCCCAGCATTTT

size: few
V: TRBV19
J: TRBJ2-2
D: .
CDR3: CASSIGELTGELFF
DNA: TGTGCCAGTAGTATTGGAGAACTCACCGGGGAGCTGTTTTTT

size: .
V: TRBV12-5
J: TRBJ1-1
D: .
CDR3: CASGTQGFTEAFF
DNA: TGTGCTAGTGGTACCCAGGGGTTCACTGAAGCTTTCTTT

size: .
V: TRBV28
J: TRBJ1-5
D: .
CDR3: CASSPNPRTTSFNSNQPQHF
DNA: TGTGCCAGCAGTCCGAACCCTCGGACAACTTCTTTCAATAGCAATCAGCCCCAGCATTTT

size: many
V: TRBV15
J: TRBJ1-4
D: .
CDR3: CATSREGQRNEKLFF
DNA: TGTGCCACCAGCAGAGAAGGACAGCGTAATGAAAAACTGTTTTTT

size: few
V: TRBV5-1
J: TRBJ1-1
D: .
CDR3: CASRSAQGSTEAFF
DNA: TGCGCCAGCAGGTCCGCTCAGGGGAGCACTGAAGCTTTCTTT

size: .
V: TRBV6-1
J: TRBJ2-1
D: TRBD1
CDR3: CASSAGQTTSSYNEQFF
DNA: TGTGCCAGCAGTGCGGGACAGACCACGAGCTCCTACAATGAGCAGTTCTTC

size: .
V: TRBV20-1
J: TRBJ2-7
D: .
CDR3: CSASQGGMGEQYF
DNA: TGCAGTGCTAGTCAGGGGGGTATGGGCGAGCAGTACTTC

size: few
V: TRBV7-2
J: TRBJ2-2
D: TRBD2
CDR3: CASSLPGGAGELFF
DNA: TGTGCCAGCAGCTTACCTGGGGGGGCCGGGGAGCTGTTTTTT

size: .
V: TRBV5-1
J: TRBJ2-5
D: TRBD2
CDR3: CASSSGLAGGKETQYF
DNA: TGCGCCAGCAGCTCGGGACTAGCGGGCGGTAAAGAGACCCAGTACTTC

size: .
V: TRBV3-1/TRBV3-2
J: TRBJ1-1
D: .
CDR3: CASSHSSGFRTEAFF
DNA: TGTGCCAGCAGCCACTCCTCCGGGTTCCGGACTGAAGCTTTCTTT

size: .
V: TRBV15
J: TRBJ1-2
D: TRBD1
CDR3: CATSRRQGVGSGYTF
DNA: TGTGCCACCAGCAGAAGACAGGGAGTCGGGTCTGGCTACACCTTC

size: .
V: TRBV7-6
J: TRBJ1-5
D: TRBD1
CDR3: CASSSGQDSNQPQHF
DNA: TGTGCCAGCAGCTCGGGACAGGATAGCAATCAGCCCCAGCATTTT

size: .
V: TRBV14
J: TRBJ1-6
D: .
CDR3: CASSVHDRISLHF
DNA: TGTGCCAGCAGCGTGCACGACAGAATCTCCCTCCACTTT

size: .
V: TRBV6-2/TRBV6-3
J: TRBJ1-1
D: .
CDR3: CASSLPTDGREAFF
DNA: TGTGCCAGCAGCCTACCTACGGACGGGAGAGAAGCTTTCTTT